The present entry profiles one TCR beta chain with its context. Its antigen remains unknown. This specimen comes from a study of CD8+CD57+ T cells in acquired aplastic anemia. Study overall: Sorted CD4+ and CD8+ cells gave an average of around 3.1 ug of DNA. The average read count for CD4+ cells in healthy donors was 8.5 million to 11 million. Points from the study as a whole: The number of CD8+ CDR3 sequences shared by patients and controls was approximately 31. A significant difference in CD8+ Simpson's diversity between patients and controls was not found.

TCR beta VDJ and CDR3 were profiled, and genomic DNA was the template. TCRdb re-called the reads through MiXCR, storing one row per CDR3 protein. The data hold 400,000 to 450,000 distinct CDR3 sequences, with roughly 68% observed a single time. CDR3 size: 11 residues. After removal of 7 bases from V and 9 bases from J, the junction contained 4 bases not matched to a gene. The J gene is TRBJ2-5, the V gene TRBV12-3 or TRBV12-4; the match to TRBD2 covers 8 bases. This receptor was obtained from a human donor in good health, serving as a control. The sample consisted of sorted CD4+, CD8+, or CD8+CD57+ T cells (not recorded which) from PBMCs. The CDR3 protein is CASTSGGSQYF. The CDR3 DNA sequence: TGTGCCAGCACCTCGGGGGGGTCCCAGTACTTC.